This T cell receptor beta chain was sequenced during a study of T-cell reconstitution after alpha-beta-depleted transplantation in children. Using unique molecular identifiers, the investigators prepared the TCRbeta library. TCRdb itself ran the PCR reads through MiXCR, one entry per CDR3 protein. This sample yields around 680,000 distinct CDR3 sequences, of which 16% are seen a single time; 1.1% belongs to the top ten. This clonotype was picked up many times. V was cut by 6 bases and J by 5 bases, with 16 bases left in between. Germline V gene sequence: CDR1 DFQATT, CDR2 SNEGSKA (reference sequence). The CDR3 length is 13 residues.

The sequencing used PBMCs from the stem cell graft donor, collected from the stem cell graft. The chain has TRBV20-1 and TRBJ1-1; D possibly corresponds to TRBD1 (6 bases). This TCR came from a human donor who donated a stem cell graft to a child with acute myeloid leukemia. This chain's CDR3 is CSAPGGLQTEAFF. The CDR3 nucleotides read TGCAGTGCCCCTGGGGGCCTCCAGACTGAAGCTTTCTTT.